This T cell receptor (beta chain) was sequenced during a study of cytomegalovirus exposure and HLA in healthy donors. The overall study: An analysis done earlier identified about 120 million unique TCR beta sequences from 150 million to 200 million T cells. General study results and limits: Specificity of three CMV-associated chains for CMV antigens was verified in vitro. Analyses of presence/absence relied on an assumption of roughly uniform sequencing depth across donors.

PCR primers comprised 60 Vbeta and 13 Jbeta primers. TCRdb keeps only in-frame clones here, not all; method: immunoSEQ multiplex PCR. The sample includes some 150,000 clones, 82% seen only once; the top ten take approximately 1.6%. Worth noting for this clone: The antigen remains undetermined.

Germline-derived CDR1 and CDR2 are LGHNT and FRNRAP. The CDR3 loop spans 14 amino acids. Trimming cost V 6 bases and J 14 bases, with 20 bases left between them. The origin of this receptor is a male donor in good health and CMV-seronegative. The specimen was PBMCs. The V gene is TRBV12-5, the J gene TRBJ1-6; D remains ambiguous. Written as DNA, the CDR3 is TGTGCTAGTGGCCCCCAAACTCCGACAAGAACCCTCCACTTT. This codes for CASGPQTPTRTLHF.